Shown below are 8 T cell receptor beta chains from a single sample sequenced in a study of T-cell reconstitution after alpha-beta-depleted transplantation in children listed by TCRdb under 2016. Libraries came from PCR. Sequencer: Illumina HiSeq 2500. TCR library preparation used molecular barcoding, with unique molecular identifiers applied to normalize quantification of the TCRbeta repertoire. TCRdb redid the processing of the public reads, applying fastp at Q25 and MiXCR, and retained in-frame beta chains. Rows with one shared CDR3 protein collapse into an entry with the most common genes and DNA. The sample contains 500,000 to 650,000 distinct CDR3 sequences, approximately 12% of them found a single time. The ten largest clones add up to roughly 2.3% of the sample. The treatment or condition label on this specimen signifies: allogeneic hematopoietic cell transplantation with graft depleted of TCRalphabeta T cells and CD19 B cells.

The material sequenced was PBMCs, mostly from graft donor cells, taken 360 days after TCRalphabeta/CD19-depleted stem cell transplant. The receptors stem from a male patient aged 10 to 17 who had a stem cell transplant for acute myeloid leukemia, so the T cells may come from the graft donor.

The table lists this clonotype with a count of one. The V gene is TRBV6-2 or TRBV6-3, the J gene TRBJ2-6; 9 nucleotides align to TRBD1. The V gene's germline CDR1 is MNHEY and CDR2 SVGEGT. J gave up 4 bases and V 0 bases, and 7 bases lay outside the gene matches. The CDR3 is 18 residues long. CDR3 coding DNA: TGTGCCAGCAGTTACTCGAAGGGACAGGGCTCCGGGGCCAACGTCCTGACTTTC. Encoded protein: CASSYSKGQGSGANVLTF.

The chain carries TRBV24-1 and TRBJ2-1, with 8 positions matching TRBD2. The CDR3 sequence is 17 residues long. From germline, CDR1 is KGHDR and CDR2 SFDVKD. With 4 bases clipped from V and 4 bases from J, the junction kept 11 bases outside the gene matches. CDR3 coding DNA: TGTGCCACCAGTGACCATAGCGGGAACCGGGTATACAATGAGCAGTTCTTC. This gives the protein CATSDHSGNRVYNEQFF.

This clonotype has more than one count but fewer than ten. The chain carries TRBV14 and TRBJ2-7, with 7 bases fitting TRBD1. CDR1 is SGHDN, CDR2 FVKESK, per germline. The CDR3 sequence is 16 residues long. V shed 4 bases, J shed 1 base, and the junction held 10 bases outside the gene matches. CDR3 sequence (DNA): TGTGCCAGCAGCCCAGGGACAGTCTTGCCGTCCTACGAGCAGTACTTC. Amino acids: CASSPGTVLPSYEQYF.

This clonotype was detected ten times or more. The chain combines TRBV20-1 with TRBJ2-1; 9 positions match TRBD1. The CDR3 totals 14 residues. Germline CDR1 DFQATT, CDR2 SNEGSKA (reference sequence). The V segment lost 5 bases and the J segment 2 bases; nucleotides outside the gene matches: 4. CDR3 nucleotides: TGCAGTGCTTTGGACAGGGGCCCCTACAATGAGCAGTTCTTC. Residues: CSALDRGPYNEQFF.

The chain links TRBV28 to TRBJ2-7; 11 bases map to TRBD2. The V gene end was trimmed by 3 bases and the J gene end by 2 bases; junction bases not matched to a gene: 12. From germline, CDR1 is MDHEN and CDR2 SYDVKM. CDR3 length: 18 amino acids. The CDR3 region is CASSFLLHLAGGTYEQYF. DNA of the CDR3: TGTGCCAGCAGTTTCCTCCTACACCTAGCGGGAGGCACCTACGAGCAGTACTTC.

The sample holds a few counts of this clonotype. The chain uses TRBV6-2 or TRBV6-3 and TRBJ2-5; D remains ambiguous. Trimming shortened V by 0 bases and J by 1 base, and 18 bases separated the two germline ends. Germline V CDR1 and CDR2: MNHEY, SVGEGT. The CDR3 spans 18 residues. The CDR3 is CASSYSSMTAAFQETQYF. In DNA, the CDR3 is TGTGCCAGCAGTTACTCCTCCATGACTGCGGCCTTCCAAGAGACCCAGTACTTC.

On this clonotype itself: A much larger clone is a single base away; this may be a read error. The CDR3 reads CATSDLGQGGTSWLLRTETQYF. DNA for the CDR3: TGTGCCACCAGTGATTTGGGACAGGGCGGGACTAGCTGGCTACTACGCACAGAGACCCAGTACTTC. The V gene is TRBV24-1, the J gene TRBJ2-5; TRBD2 is a possible D gene (9 bases). From germline, CDR1 is KGHDR and CDR2 SFDVKD. The CDR3 covers 22 residues. V lost 0 bases and J 4 bases, leaving 32 bases between the germline ends.

The chain uses TRBV6-2 or TRBV6-3 and TRBJ2-1; 12 nucleotides align to TRBD2. This CDR3 has 14 residues. With V trimmed by 6 bases and J by 7 bases, 4 bases remained unmatched. Germline V lookup: CDR1 MNHEY, CDR2 SVGEGT. The CDR3 DNA is TGTGCCAGCAGACTAGCGGGAGGTCGGAATGAGCAGTTCTTC. Protein sequence: CASRLAGGRNEQFF.